One sample yielded the 2 T cell receptor beta chains listed below, sequenced in a study of shared clonotypes between healthy human individuals. The repertoire was sequenced with immunoSEQ multiplex PCR; TCRdb's copy has only in-frame clones and lacks some. The sample holds roughly 850,000 clones, roughly 96% seen once. Terminally differentiated effector memory CD45RA+ cells were excluded by CCR7 positive selection of CD45RO-negative cells. Sequencing used naive CD8+ T cells sorted from blood. The receptor source for this set is a man aged 25 to 40 in good health.

Comment on this clone: A junction end diverges from the germline sequence, so it may reflect a read error. V usage is TRBV7-9 and J usage is TRBJ2-5; D tentatively reads TRBD1 or TRBD2 (5 bases each). This CDR3 contains 16 residues. The germline gives CDR1 SEHNR, CDR2 FQNEAQ (reference sequence). As DNA, the CDR3 is TGTGCCAGCAGCCTAGCCGCCCTGCAGGGACAAGAGACCCAGTACTTC. Translated, it gives CASSLAALQGQETQYF. The entire variable domain, with the rest obtained from reference TRBV7-9 and TRBJ2-5, is as follows: DTGVSQNPRHKITKRGQNVTFRCDPISEHNRLYWYRQTLGQGPEFLTYFQNEAQLEKSRLLSDRFSAERPKGSFSTLEIQRTEQGDSAMYLCASSLAALQGQETQYFGPGTRLLVL.

The CDR3, as DNA: TGTGCCAGCAGTGCCTCAGCGGGAGGGCCGCTTAATGAGCAGTTCTTC. Protein product: CASSASAGGPLNEQFF. The chain couples TRBV25-1 to TRBJ2-1, with 10 bases fitting TRBD2. The V and J ends lost 4 bases and 7 bases, in that order; junction bases with no gene match: 10. CDR1 is MGHDK and CDR2 is SYGVNS in the germline V gene. The CDR3 spans 16 residues.